The 31 T cell receptor beta chains given below trace back to one sample, sequenced in a study of CD8 T cells in ankylosing spondylitis. Study conclusions and caveats: One TCR beta motif, made up of 7 or 8 highly homologous variants, appeared characteristic of ankylosing spondylitis blood.

TCRdb re-analysed the 5' RACE reads in MiXCR, keeping a single row per CDR3 protein. The sample yields around 130,000 distinct CDR3 sequences, approximately 17% seen once. These TCRs are of unknown antigen specificity. Material for sequencing was blood, either unsorted or a sorted T cell fraction (not recorded which). The receptors here all came from a male donor with ankylosing spondylitis.

J is TRBJ2-1 and V is TRBV7-8; possible D gene TRBD2, 5 bases. Trimming pared 1 base from V and 9 bases from J, leaving 13 bases between. From germline, CDR1 is SGHVS and CDR2 FQNEAQ. There are 14 residues in the CDR3. The chain's CDR3 is CASSLGHGKGEQFF. The CDR3 DNA reads TGTGCCAGCAGCTTAGGTCACGGGAAGGGTGAGCAGTTCTTC.

This clonotype appeared a few times. This chain links TRBV4-1 with TRBJ2-3; the D is unclear. CDR3 length: 15 amino acids. CDR1 MGHRA and CDR2 YSYEKL come from the germline V gene. The V and J ends lost 6 bases and 3 bases respectively, with 16 bases between them. CDR3 DNA sequence: TGCGCCAGCAGTCCAGTCGGAGCGCGAACAGATACGCAGTATTTT. Its translation: CASSPVGARTDTQYF.

The chain recombines TRBV4-2 with TRBJ2-5; TRBD2 aligns across 9 bases. The V gene end was trimmed by 3 bases and the J gene end by 2 bases; junction bases not matched to a gene: 7. Germline CDR1 is LGHNA and CDR2 is YNFKEQ. The CDR3 spans 16 residues. The CDR3 DNA sequence: TGTGCCAGCAGCCAGCCCGGGACTAGCTTTCAAGAGACCCAGTACTTC. Translation gives CASSQPGTSFQETQYF.

The genes are TRBV10-3 and TRBJ1-1; no definite D call. The CDR3 has 13 amino acids. Germline loops: CDR1 ENHRY, CDR2 SYGVKD. Trimming left V 6 bases short and J 2 bases short, with 10 bases between. The CDR3 nucleotides are TGTGCCATCAGCCAGGCCTATAACACTGAAGCTTTCTTT. Its protein product is CAISQAYNTEAFF.

The chain employs TRBV7-8 and TRBJ2-7; 7 nucleotides agree with TRBD1. The CDR3 contains 16 residues. Germline CDR1 is SGHVS and CDR2 is FQNEAQ. J lost 2 bases, V lost 3 bases, and 10 bases had no gene match. Written as DNA, the CDR3 is TGTGCCAGCAGCTTTGCATTGGCAGGGGGAACCTACGAGCAGTACTTC. Its translation is CASSFALAGGTYEQYF.

This sequence joins TRBV27 and TRBJ2-1; 13 bases fit TRBD2. This CDR3 is 17 amino acids long. Germline-derived CDR1 and CDR2 are MNHEY and SMNVEV (reference sequence). V shed 6 bases, J shed 8 bases, and the junction held 13 bases outside the gene matches. CDR3 protein: CASSAGGGTSGAYEQFF. The CDR3 nucleotides read TGTGCCAGCAGCGCAGGGGGTGGGACTAGCGGGGCCTATGAGCAGTTCTTC.

This clonotype turned up a few times. This chain joins TRBV5-5 and TRBJ2-1; TRBD2 is a possible D gene (6 bases). The germline V gene encodes CDR1 SGHKS and CDR2 YYEKEE (reference sequence). Between the trimmed V and J ends, which lost 7 bases and 2 bases, there was a span of 16 bases. The length of the CDR3 is 15 residues. The CDR3 sequence is CASQSRTTTYNEQFF. The CDR3 nucleotides are TGTGCCAGCCAAAGTCGGACTACCACCTACAATGAGCAGTTCTTC. The whole variable domain, filled in from reference TRBV5-5 and TRBJ2-1, reads DAGVTQSPTHLIKTRGQQVTLRCSPISGHKSVSWYQQVLGQGPQFIFQYYEKEERGRGNFPDRFSARQFPNYSSELNVNALLLGDSALYLCASQSRTTTYNEQFFGPGTRLTVL.

The sample holds many counts of this clonotype. The chain combines TRBV4-2 with TRBJ1-6, with D unclear. The CDR3 runs 16 residues. The V gene's germline CDR1 is LGHNA and CDR2 YNFKEQ. V shed 4 bases and J shed 5 bases, with 15 bases lying between them. This CDR3 reads CASSPGPSVDNSPLHF. The DNA of the CDR3 is TGTGCCAGCAGCCCCGGTCCGTCCGTCGATAATTCACCCCTCCACTTT.

This clonotype was seen a few times. This chain uses TRBV5-1 with TRBJ2-1, with 9 bases that match TRBD1. The CDR3 length is 16 residues. Germline CDR1 SGHRS, CDR2 YFSETQ. The V and J ends lost 2 bases and 5 bases, in that order; junction bases with no gene match: 8. The DNA of the CDR3 is TGCGCCAGCAGCTTAGGACAGGGGAGAGAAGACAATGAGCAGTTCTTC. Translated: CASSLGQGREDNEQFF.

There are a few counts of this clonotype. The rearrangement links TRBV7-3 to TRBJ2-1, with 9 bases fitting TRBD2. Germline CDR1 reads SGHTA; CDR2 reads FQGTGA. The length of the CDR3 is 16 residues. With V trimmed by 5 bases and J by 7 bases, 12 bases remained unmatched. The CDR3 DNA sequence: TGTGCCAGCAGCCCAACCGGACTAGCGAATGCTAATGAGCAGTTCTTC. It encodes CASSPTGLANANEQFF.

This chain connects TRBV7-9 to TRBJ1-1, with 8 bases that match TRBD1. The V and J ends lost 5 bases and 7 bases, in that order; junction bases with no gene match: 6. This CDR3 has 13 residues. Germline-derived CDR1 and CDR2 are SEHNR and FQNEAQ (reference sequence). The CDR3 DNA sequence: TGTGCCAGCAGCGGTTACAGGGGGGGTGAAGCTTTCTTT. Amino acids: CASSGYRGGEAFF. Full variable domain (rest looked up from reference TRBV7-9 and TRBJ1-1): DTGVSQNPRHKITKRGQNVTFRCDPISEHNRLYWYRQTLGQGPEFLTYFQNEAQLEKSRLLSDRFSAERPKGSFSTLEIQRTEQGDSAMYLCASSGYRGGEAFFGQGTRLTVV.

There are a few counts of this clonotype. This chain joins TRBV9 and TRBJ2-7; perhaps TRBD2 as D (5 bases). CDR1 and CDR2 from the germline V gene are SGDLS and YYNGEE. The V end lost 3 bases, the J end lost 3 bases, and 16 bases lay between the germline ends. There are 15 residues in the CDR3. The CDR3 nucleotides are TGTGCCAGCAGCGCGGCGGGTCTCTGGGACTACGAGCAGTACTTC. The encoded protein is CASSAAGLWDYEQYF. Based on the CDR3 plus reference TRBV9 and TRBJ2-7, the full variable domain is DSGVTQTPKHLITATGQRVTLRCSPRSGDLSVYWYQQSLDQGLQFLIQYYNGEERAKGNILERFSAQQFPDLHSELNLSSLELGDSALYFCASSAAGLWDYEQYFGPGTRLTVT.

CDR3 in amino acids: CSVAPPGYYNEQFF. The CDR3 bases are TGCAGCGTTGCCCCCCCGGGATACTACAATGAGCAGTTCTTC. The chain recombines TRBV29-1 with TRBJ2-1; tentatively, D is TRBD2 (5 bases). The germline V and J ends were trimmed by 4 bases and 3 bases, with 13 bases remaining between them. CDR1 is SQVTM and CDR2 is ANQGSEA in the germline V gene. The CDR3 extends over 14 amino acids.

V and J are TRBV5-1 and TRBJ2-7; no reliable D call. The CDR3 sequence is 12 residues long. The V end was cut by 4 bases, the J end by 6 bases, with 11 bases between. Germline V gene lookup returns CDR1 SGHRS and CDR2 YFSETQ. CDR3 sequence (DNA): TGCGCCAGCAGCGCCAGCCGGGTCGAGCAGTACTTC. Translating it yields CASSASRVEQYF.

The chain has TRBV18 and TRBJ2-7, with TRBD2 matching over 10 bases. The CDR3 loop spans 16 amino acids. Germline V gene sequence: CDR1 KGHSH, CDR2 LQKENI. Losses at the gene ends were 6 bases for V and 2 bases for J; bases not matched to a gene: 10. CDR3 sequence: CASSPPDGTSAYEQYF. CDR3 in DNA: TGTGCCAGCTCCCCTCCCGACGGGACTAGCGCCTACGAGCAGTACTTC.

This sequence joins TRBV28 and TRBJ1-2; a possible D gene is TRBD1 (5 bases). Germline CDR1 reads MDHEN; CDR2 reads SYDVKM. The CDR3 consists of 16 residues. With 3 bases removed from V and 0 bases from J, the gap between germline ends came to 14 bases. In DNA form, the CDR3 reads TGTGCCAGCAGTTTTGGCAGGGTGGGAGCTAACTATGGCTACACCTTC. Translation gives CASSFGRVGANYGYTF.

In this sample, this clonotype turned up a few times. The V and J genes are TRBV20-1 and TRBJ2-7, with 8 bases matching TRBD2. The CDR3 is 15 amino acids. V lost 6 bases and J lost 2; bases outside the gene matches: 12. CDR1 is DFQATT and CDR2 is SNEGSKA in the germline V gene (reference sequence). The CDR3 is CSAENREGLTYEQYF. In DNA, the CDR3 is TGCAGTGCCGAGAACCGGGAGGGGCTTACCTACGAGCAGTACTTC.

This clonotype was counted only a few times. Written as DNA, the CDR3 is TGTGCCAGCAGCTGGGACAGGTTTAACACTGAAGCTTTCTTT. Its translation is CASSWDRFNTEAFF. The chain has TRBV7-2 and TRBJ1-1; 8 nucleotides align to TRBD1. J gave up 2 bases and V 4 bases, and 3 bases lay outside the gene matches. Germline CDR1 is SGHTA and CDR2 is FQGNSA. The CDR3 covers 14 residues.

The chain carries TRBV5-1 and TRBJ1-4; maybe TRBD1 (5 bases). The CDR3 covers 14 residues. Germline values: CDR1 SGHRS, CDR2 YFSETQ. The V end was cut by 4 bases, the J end by 8 bases, with 15 bases between. CDR3 amino acids: CASSGGYGGEKLFF. The CDR3 DNA is TGCGCCAGCAGCGGGGGATATGGTGGAGAAAAACTGTTTTTT.

This clonotype was recorded a few times. J is TRBJ2-7 and V is TRBV27; a possible D gene is TRBD1 (6 bases). CDR1 is MNHEY and CDR2 is SMNVEV in the germline V gene (reference sequence). The CDR3 covers 13 residues. V was shortened by 6 bases and J by 2 bases, with 11 bases between the two germline ends. DNA for the CDR3: TGTGCCAGCAGAACAGGGTCCACCTACGAGCAGTACTTC. Translating gives CASRTGSTYEQYF.

The chain has TRBV20-1 and TRBJ2-7; TRBD1 might be the D (6 bases). Deletions cut 0 bases from V and 9 bases from J, with 15 bases between. CDR1 is DFQATT and CDR2 is SNEGSKA in the germline V gene (reference sequence). The CDR3 length is 13 residues. The DNA of the CDR3 is TGCAGTGCTAGAGACAGACAGGCCTGGGCGCAGTACTTC. This gives the protein CSARDRQAWAQYF.

The rearrangement links TRBV7-9 to TRBJ1-4, with D unclear. CDR3 size: 16 residues. Germline CDR1 SEHNR, CDR2 FQNEAQ (reference sequence). V shed 4 bases and J shed 8 bases, with 20 bases lying between them. As DNA, the CDR3 is TGTGCCAGCAGCTCGCCGGCGGTGGAGGCAGTAGAAAAACTGTTTTTT. Protein product: CASSSPAVEAVEKLFF.

This clonotype occurred a few times. The rearrangement joins TRBV29-1 to TRBJ2-1; a weak D match, TRBD2 (5 bases). Germline V lookup: CDR1 SQVTM, CDR2 ANQGSEA. Between the trimmed V and J ends, which lost 3 bases and 6 bases, there was a span of 21 bases. The CDR3 covers 16 residues. The CDR3 DNA is TGCAGCGTTGATGACCCCGGGATCCGGACTGGCAATGAGCAGTTCTTC. Translated, it gives CSVDDPGIRTGNEQFF.

This clonotype was counted ten times or more. The chain has TRBV27 and TRBJ1-2; no clear D gene. The V gene's germline CDR1 is MNHEY and CDR2 SMNVEV (reference sequence). CDR3 length: 13 residues. The ends were cut back, 6 bases at V and 4 bases at J, with 12 bases in the middle. CDR3 DNA sequence: TGTGCCAGCAGCCCTAAGGCGGGCTATGGCTACACCTTC. This encodes CASSPKAGYGYTF.

This clonotype was seen many times. The rearrangement joins TRBV12-3 or TRBV12-4 to TRBJ1-5, with 7 bases that match TRBD1. The V gene end was trimmed by 2 bases and the J gene end by 9 bases; junction bases not matched to a gene: 10. The CDR3 is made up of 15 amino acids. CDR3 DNA sequence: TGTGCCAGCAGTTTAAGATGGGACAGCCCCCCGCCCCAGCATTTT. Translating it yields CASSLRWDSPPPQHF.

The chain employs TRBV6-2 or TRBV6-3 and TRBJ1-5, with TRBD1 matching over 9 bases. V lost 6 bases, J lost 1 base, and 25 bases stayed unmatched. Germline-derived CDR1 and CDR2 are MNHEY and SVGEGT. The CDR3 is 22 residues long. The CDR3: CASRRWDREEISPGLSNQPQHF. The CDR3 DNA follows: TGTGCCAGCAGACGTTGGGACAGGGAGGAGATATCACCTGGTTTAAGCAATCAGCCCCAGCATTTT.

A few counts support this clonotype. The gene calls are TRBV27 and TRBJ2-2; D not certain. Trimming took 7 bases from V and 4 from J, leaving 16 bases between them. CDR3 length equals 15 residues. Germline assignment: CDR1 MNHEY and CDR2 SMNVEV (reference sequence). The CDR3 nucleotides read TGTGCCAGCACCATAGGGTACAGTGCCACCGGGGAGCTGTTTTTT. Its translation is CASTIGYSATGELFF.

This clonotype was observed a handful of times. V usage is TRBV4-2 and J usage is TRBJ1-1; 10 positions agree with TRBD1. Germline CDR1 reads LGHNA; CDR2 reads YNFKEQ. This CDR3 has 20 amino acids. J gave up 1 base and V 0 bases, and 14 bases lay outside the gene matches. Here the CDR3 DNA reads TGTGCCAGCAGCCAAGATTGGACAGGGGGGCCCTACGGGGCGAACACTGAAGCTTTCTTT. Protein: CASSQDWTGGPYGANTEAFF.

This clonotype turned up a few times. This rearrangement joins TRBV10-3 to TRBJ2-2; 10 bases fit TRBD1. The V gene's germline CDR1 is ENHRY and CDR2 SYGVKD. The CDR3 runs to 14 residues. The ends lost 6 bases at V and 7 bases at J; junction bases unmatched: 5. The CDR3 reads CAIRTGQGHGELFF. CDR3 nucleotide sequence: TGTGCCATCAGAACGGGACAGGGGCACGGGGAGCTGTTTTTT.

The chain joins TRBV19 to TRBJ2-1; D uncertain. Trimming took 0 bases from V and 0 from J, leaving 15 bases between them. CDR1 and CDR2 (germline): LNHDA, SQIVND (reference sequence). This CDR3 contains 18 residues. The CDR3 DNA reads TGTGCCAGTAGTATAGATAGCCGACTCAAGAGCTCCTACAATGAGCAGTTCTTC. It translates to CASSIDSRLKSSYNEQFF.

The J gene is TRBJ2-1, the V gene TRBV20-1; 7 bases agree with TRBD1. CDR3 length: 14 residues. V dropped 3 bases and J dropped 4; count of bases not matched to a gene: 6. CDR1 is DFQATT, CDR2 SNEGSKA, per germline (reference sequence). CDR3 nucleotide sequence: TGCAGTGCTAGTGGGACAGCGCCATACAATGAGCAGTTCTTC. The encoded protein is CSASGTAPYNEQFF.